The clone carrying this T cell receptor beta chain was detected once. Use of 60 Vbeta and 13 Jbeta primers characterized the PCR. Authors' processing steps: In a later analysis, around 10 million of about 80 million unique beta chains occurred in at least two donors. Data came from immunoSEQ multiplex PCR; TCRdb stores just in-frame clones and leaves some out. V and J calls and clone size are given by that table; D and trimming were obtained from the DNA. The data show under 200,000 clones, over 75% seen once. The data were taken from a study of cytomegalovirus exposure and HLA in healthy donors. CDR1 is MGHRA and CDR2 is YSYEKL in the germline V gene. Unmatched junction bases numbered 5, after V lost 1 base and J lost 7 bases. The CDR3 consists of 15 residues.

V and J are TRBV4-1 and TRBJ1-4; 8 bases match TRBD1. The receptor's source is a man between 18 and 35 years old in good health and CMV-seropositive. The sample was PBMCs. In nucleotides, the CDR3 is TGCGCCAGCAGCCAAGCGGGCAGGGGGCTTGAAAAACTGTTTTTT. Translated: CASSQAGRGLEKLFF.